This is a list of T cell receptor beta chains from one sample in a study of OX40 agonist ivuxolimab in advanced cancers. This table comes from immunoSEQ multiplex PCR, and its TCRdb copy is limited to in-frame clones, with some not included. The table lists 95,000 to 150,000 clones, 93% of them singletons. Sample: CD4+ or CD8+ T cells sorted from blood, taken in a trial of the OX40 agonist ivuxolimab. All receptors derive from an adult with an advanced solid tumor such as melanoma, head and neck, liver or kidney cancer. Both conserved end residues are part of each CDR3. The D gene is left open where the match is weak. The listing skips clone size in some rows; elsewhere it reads once, few, many or a size class.

>.|TRBJ2-3|TRBV19|TRBD2
TGTGCCAGTAGCACCCCAGCGGGGAACACAGATACGCAGTATTTT
CASSTPAGNTDTQYF
>once|TRBJ1-1|TRBV2|TRBD1
TGTGCCAGCAGTGGTCAGGGGGTGAACACTGAAGCTTTCTTT
CASSGQGVNTEAFF
>.|TRBJ2-7|TRBV5-5|.
TGTGCCAGCAGCTTGCCCCGACGGGCAATGAACGAGCAGTACTTC
CASSLPRRAMNEQYF
>.|TRBJ1-6|TRBV7-2|.
TGTGCCAGCAGCTTACCGGGAGGGCAAATTAATTCACCCCTCCACTTT
CASSLPGGQINSPLHF
>.|TRBJ2-5|TRBV25-1|TRBD2
TGTGCCAGCAGTGAATGGGGGGGAGCCCAAGAGACCCAGTACTTC
CASSEWGGAQETQYF
>.|TRBJ1-1|TRBV25-1|.
TGTGCCAGCAGTGGCGGCTCAGGGGCTTTCTTT
CASSGGSGAFF
>.|TRBJ2-1|TRBV7-9|TRBD2
TGTGCCAGCAGCATCGGGACTAGCGGTACCAATGAGCAGTTCTTC
CASSIGTSGTNEQFF
>.|TRBJ1-1|TRBV7-8|TRBD1
TGTGCCAGCAGCTCTCAAGCTGGGACAGTAATTCCTGAAGCTTTCTTT
CASSSQAGTVIPEAFF
>.|TRBJ2-2|TRBV11-2|TRBD1
TGTGCCAGCGGAACTAAGGCGGGACAGGGTGCCCGAGAGCTGTTTTTT
CASGTKAGQGARELFF
>.|TRBJ2-7|TRBV19|.
TGTGCCAGTAGGGGGGAGCCCTACGAGCAGTACTTC
CASRGEPYEQYF
>.|TRBJ1-2|TRBV7-8|.
TGTGCCAGCAGCCCAGGAGGGGACGGAGGGGTCCATGGCTACACCTTC
CASSPGGDGGVHGYTF
>once|TRBJ2-3|TRBV6-1|TRBD1
TGTGCCAGCAGGGACAGGGGCTCTACCACAGATACGCAGTATTTT
CASRDRGSTTDTQYF
>.|TRBJ1-2|TRBV2|.
TGTGCCAGCAGGCCAGGGCGGGTCTATGGCTACACCTTC
CASRPGRVYGYTF
>.|TRBJ2-3|TRBV11-3|.
TGTGCCAGCAGCTCAGGACTATTGAGGACAGATACGCAGTATTTT
CASSSGLLRTDTQYF
>.|TRBJ1-4|TRBV5-8|.
TGTGCCAGCAGCGGAACAAGTCCGGGTAATGAAAAACTGTTTTTT
CASSGTSPGNEKLFF
>few|TRBJ2-7|TRBV2|.
TGTGCCAGCAGCATGGACAGAGGAGGCTACGAGCAGTACTTC
CASSMDRGGYEQYF
>.|TRBJ2-1|TRBV6-5|.
TGTGCCAGCAGCCGTGGAGGGCCCGATGAGCAGTTCTTC
CASSRGGPDEQFF
>.|TRBJ1-5|TRBV18|.
TGTGCCAGCTCACCGCAGGAGGATCAGCCCCAGCATTTT
CASSPQEDQPQHF
>.|TRBJ2-2|TRBV4-1|.
TGCGCCAGCCGGGCGGGGTACACCGGGGAGCTGTTTTTT
CASRAGYTGELFF
>.|TRBJ1-1|TRBV7-8|.
TGTGCCAGCAGCTTAGTCGCGGGGATAATGAACACTGAAGCTTTCTTT
CASSLVAGIMNTEAFF
>.|TRBJ2-5|TRBV5-1|TRBD2
TGCGCCAGCAGCTTGGGGAGCGGGAGTTATCTCGAGACCCAGTACTTC
CASSLGSGSYLETQYF
>.|TRBJ1-2|TRBV15|.
TGTGCCACCAGCAGAAGAAACGAGAACTATGGCTACACCTTC
CATSRRNENYGYTF
>once|TRBJ1-2|TRBV5-6|.
TGTGCCAGCAGCTGGGGGACTGCCGCTAACTATGGCTACACCTTC
CASSWGTAANYGYTF
>.|TRBJ2-7|TRBV5-1|TRBD1
TGCGCCAGCAGCCTCCGGACAGGGAAGGAGTACGAGCAGTACTTC
CASSLRTGKEYEQYF
>.|TRBJ1-1|TRBV7-8|TRBD1
TGTGCCAGCAGCTTAGCGCAGGGGGGGGGCACTGAAGCTTTCTTT
CASSLAQGGGTEAFF
>.|TRBJ1-3|TRBV6-5|.
TGTGCCAGCAGTTACGTTAGGGACGGCTCTGGAAACACCATATATTTT
CASSYVRDGSGNTIYF
>.|TRBJ2-3|TRBV7-2|TRBD1
TGTGCCAGCAGCCAAAATAGACAGGGTAGGGCAGATACGCAGTATTTT
CASSQNRQGRADTQYF
>.|TRBJ1-2|TRBV28|.
TGTGCCAGCAGGGGGGGGTGGACAGTTGCTAACTATGGCTACACCTTC
CASRGGWTVANYGYTF
>few|TRBJ1-1|TRBV9|.
TGTGCCAGCAGCGTAGTAGGACACACGAACACTGAAGCTTTCTTT
CASSVVGHTNTEAFF
>.|TRBJ1-5|TRBV6-1|.
TGTGCCAGCAGTGGGGACTCCCCGGGACTACGGGGTCAGCCCCAGCATTTT
CASSGDSPGLRGQPQHF
>.|TRBJ2-7|TRBV6-5|.
TGTGCCACCCGGGACAAAGCCTACGAGCAGTACTTC
CATRDKAYEQYF
>.|TRBJ1-1|TRBV7-8|.
TGTGCCAGCAGCTTAGCGGACGGCTTGAACACTGAAGCTTTCTTT
CASSLADGLNTEAFF
>once|TRBJ1-3|TRBV7-9|.
TGTGCCAGCAGCCACAGAGCGGGAAACACCATATATTTT
CASSHRAGNTIYF
>.|TRBJ1-1|TRBV11-2|.
TGTGCCAGCAGCTTAGACTATAACACTGAAACTTTCTTT
CASSLDYNTETFF
>.|TRBJ1-4|TRBV5-3|TRBD1
TGTGCCAGAAGCTCCGGACAGGGCCCTAATGAAAAACTGTTTTTT
CARSSGQGPNEKLFF
>.|TRBJ2-7|TRBV27|.
TGTGCCAGCCAGGACCGCTACCCTTCCTACGAGCAGTACTTC
CASQDRYPSYEQYF
>.|TRBJ2-3|TRBV19|.
TGTGCCAGTAGTATTGGGTGGACCGCAGATACGCAGTATTTT
CASSIGWTADTQYF
>.|TRBJ2-1|TRBV7-2|.
TGTGCCAGCAGCTCCCAGCGGGTCTCCTACAATGAGCAGTTCTTC
CASSSQRVSYNEQFF
>.|TRBJ2-7|TRBV5-6|.
TGTGCCAGCAGCTTGGCCAGGTTCTACGAGCAGTACTTC
CASSLARFYEQYF
>once|TRBJ2-1|TRBV6-1|TRBD2
TGTGCCAGCAGTGGTAGCGGGGGGACCTACAATGAGCAGTTCTTC
CASSGSGGTYNEQFF
>once|TRBJ2-1|TRBV5-1|TRBD1
TGCGCCAGCAGCTTTAACAGGGGTTCAGATCAGTTCTTC
CASSFNRGSDQFF
>few|TRBJ2-2|TRBV11-1|.
TGTGCCAGCAGCTTAGGGCAGGGAGCTCGCACCGGGGAGCTGTTTTTT
CASSLGQGARTGELFF
>.|TRBJ2-7|TRBV7-2|TRBD1
TGTGCCAGCAGCTTAGGAGGGGGCGGGTCCTACGAGCAGTACTTC
CASSLGGGGSYEQYF
>.|TRBJ2-5|TRBV5-1|TRBD1
TGCGCCAGCAGCTCGGGGGACAGGGACGTGGAGACCCAGTACTTC
CASSSGDRDVETQYF
>.|TRBJ2-1|TRBV21-1|.
TGTGCCAGCAGCGCAAGGAGACTAGCGGGACACTACAATGAGCAGTTCTTC
CASSARRLAGHYNEQFF
>.|TRBJ1-1|TRBV4-2|TRBD1
TGTGCCAGCAGCCTAATCCCGACAGGGGGCTTGGGCACTGAAGCTTTCTTT
CASSLIPTGGLGTEAFF